The 8 T cell receptor beta chains in this list originate from one sample, sequenced in a study of cytomegalovirus exposure and HLA in healthy donors (dated by TCRdb to the late 2010s). Library creation used the immunoSEQ multiplex PCR assay. A mixture of 60 forward primers for TCR Vbeta segments and 13 reverse primers for TCR Jbeta segments was used in the multiplex PCR. The immuneACCESS repertoire file appears here via TCRdb, limited to in-frame rearrangements. These files lack a portion of the clones; in checked studies, under half of the deficit traces to unresolved V genes, and the cause of the others is not known. The sample records 150,000 to 200,000 clones, roughly 80% of which are singletons. 4.1% of the sample is held by the ten biggest clonotypes. Sequenced sample: PBMCs. The receptors here all came from a man aged 45-60 years in good health and CMV-seropositive.

V usage is TRBV4-1 and J usage is TRBJ2-7; perhaps TRBD1 as D (6 bases). The CDR3 extends over 15 amino acids. Looked up from germline, CDR1 is MGHRA and CDR2 is YSYEKL. Trimming removed 1 base at V and 3 bases at J, with 13 bases between. The DNA of the CDR3 is TGCGCCAGCAGCCAAGTTCATGGACAGATCTACGAGCAGTACTTC. Its protein is CASSQVHGQIYEQYF.

V and J are TRBV27 and TRBJ2-1; TRBD2 is a possible D gene (5 bases). The germline CDR1 and CDR2 sequences are MNHEY and SMNVEV (reference sequence). The CDR3 has 14 amino acids. Trimming removed 8 bases from V and 4 bases from J, with 15 bases in between. Here the CDR3 reads CASGRASSYNEQFF. The DNA of the CDR3 is TGTGCCAGCGGACGGGCTAGCTCGTACAATGAGCAGTTCTTC.

The chain combines TRBV28 with TRBJ2-7; 14 bases line up with TRBD2. V dropped 1 base and J dropped 3; count of bases not matched to a gene: 11. The CDR3 consists of 19 residues. CDR1 and CDR2 (germline): MDHEN, SYDVKM. CDR3 in DNA: TGTGCCAGCAGTTTATACAGGGAGGGGACTAGCGGGAGAGACTACGAGCAGTACTTC. It translates to CASSLYREGTSGRDYEQYF.

The chain joins TRBV5-1 to TRBJ1-2; D perhaps matches TRBD1 (5 bases). Germline V gene sequence: CDR1 SGHRS, CDR2 YFSETQ. This CDR3 is built from 13 residues. Trimming cost V 6 bases and J 8 bases, with 17 bases left between them. CDR3 in DNA: TGCGCCAGCAAGATGGGAGGGGATCAGGGCTACACCTTC. Translation: CASKMGGDQGYTF.

The sample holds one count of this clone. The chain recombines TRBV19 with TRBJ2-1, with 11 positions matching TRBD2. This CDR3 spans 15 amino acids. V trimming: 3 bases; J trimming: 7 bases; junction bases outside the gene matches: 5. Germline lookup yields CDR1 LNHDA and CDR2 SQIVND (reference sequence). CDR3 protein: CASSIAASGRNEQFF. The CDR3 coding sequence is TGTGCCAGTAGTATTGCGGCTAGCGGGAGGAATGAGCAGTTCTTC.

The rearrangement joins TRBV7-3 to TRBJ1-4; D uncertain. The CDR3 loop spans 13 amino acids. V lost 2 bases to trimming and J lost 8 bases, with 9 bases between them. CDR1 is SGHTA and CDR2 is FQGTGA in the germline V gene. CDR3: CASSLVTGEKLFF. The CDR3 coding sequence is TGTGCCAGCAGCTTAGTCACGGGAGAAAAACTGTTTTTT.

For this clone: One junction end disagrees with the germline gene, perhaps due to a read error. The rearrangement links TRBV7-9 to TRBJ1-5; no clear D. The germline gives CDR1 SEHNR, CDR2 FQNEAQ (reference sequence). The CDR3 contains 17 residues. The CDR3 region has the DNA TGTTCCAGCAGCTCGTATCCGGGGTCTCCTAGCAATCAGCCCCAGCATTTT. This translates into CSSSSYPGSPSNQPQHF.

The chain carries TRBV9 and TRBJ2-1, with 8 bases lining up with TRBD2. With V trimmed by 0 bases and J by 4 bases, 6 bases remained unmatched. CDR3 length: 16 amino acids. The germline gives CDR1 SGDLS, CDR2 YYNGEE. The CDR3 loop is CASSVESGGPYNEQFF. CDR3 in DNA: TGTGCCAGCAGCGTAGAATCGGGGGGGCCATACAATGAGCAGTTCTTC.